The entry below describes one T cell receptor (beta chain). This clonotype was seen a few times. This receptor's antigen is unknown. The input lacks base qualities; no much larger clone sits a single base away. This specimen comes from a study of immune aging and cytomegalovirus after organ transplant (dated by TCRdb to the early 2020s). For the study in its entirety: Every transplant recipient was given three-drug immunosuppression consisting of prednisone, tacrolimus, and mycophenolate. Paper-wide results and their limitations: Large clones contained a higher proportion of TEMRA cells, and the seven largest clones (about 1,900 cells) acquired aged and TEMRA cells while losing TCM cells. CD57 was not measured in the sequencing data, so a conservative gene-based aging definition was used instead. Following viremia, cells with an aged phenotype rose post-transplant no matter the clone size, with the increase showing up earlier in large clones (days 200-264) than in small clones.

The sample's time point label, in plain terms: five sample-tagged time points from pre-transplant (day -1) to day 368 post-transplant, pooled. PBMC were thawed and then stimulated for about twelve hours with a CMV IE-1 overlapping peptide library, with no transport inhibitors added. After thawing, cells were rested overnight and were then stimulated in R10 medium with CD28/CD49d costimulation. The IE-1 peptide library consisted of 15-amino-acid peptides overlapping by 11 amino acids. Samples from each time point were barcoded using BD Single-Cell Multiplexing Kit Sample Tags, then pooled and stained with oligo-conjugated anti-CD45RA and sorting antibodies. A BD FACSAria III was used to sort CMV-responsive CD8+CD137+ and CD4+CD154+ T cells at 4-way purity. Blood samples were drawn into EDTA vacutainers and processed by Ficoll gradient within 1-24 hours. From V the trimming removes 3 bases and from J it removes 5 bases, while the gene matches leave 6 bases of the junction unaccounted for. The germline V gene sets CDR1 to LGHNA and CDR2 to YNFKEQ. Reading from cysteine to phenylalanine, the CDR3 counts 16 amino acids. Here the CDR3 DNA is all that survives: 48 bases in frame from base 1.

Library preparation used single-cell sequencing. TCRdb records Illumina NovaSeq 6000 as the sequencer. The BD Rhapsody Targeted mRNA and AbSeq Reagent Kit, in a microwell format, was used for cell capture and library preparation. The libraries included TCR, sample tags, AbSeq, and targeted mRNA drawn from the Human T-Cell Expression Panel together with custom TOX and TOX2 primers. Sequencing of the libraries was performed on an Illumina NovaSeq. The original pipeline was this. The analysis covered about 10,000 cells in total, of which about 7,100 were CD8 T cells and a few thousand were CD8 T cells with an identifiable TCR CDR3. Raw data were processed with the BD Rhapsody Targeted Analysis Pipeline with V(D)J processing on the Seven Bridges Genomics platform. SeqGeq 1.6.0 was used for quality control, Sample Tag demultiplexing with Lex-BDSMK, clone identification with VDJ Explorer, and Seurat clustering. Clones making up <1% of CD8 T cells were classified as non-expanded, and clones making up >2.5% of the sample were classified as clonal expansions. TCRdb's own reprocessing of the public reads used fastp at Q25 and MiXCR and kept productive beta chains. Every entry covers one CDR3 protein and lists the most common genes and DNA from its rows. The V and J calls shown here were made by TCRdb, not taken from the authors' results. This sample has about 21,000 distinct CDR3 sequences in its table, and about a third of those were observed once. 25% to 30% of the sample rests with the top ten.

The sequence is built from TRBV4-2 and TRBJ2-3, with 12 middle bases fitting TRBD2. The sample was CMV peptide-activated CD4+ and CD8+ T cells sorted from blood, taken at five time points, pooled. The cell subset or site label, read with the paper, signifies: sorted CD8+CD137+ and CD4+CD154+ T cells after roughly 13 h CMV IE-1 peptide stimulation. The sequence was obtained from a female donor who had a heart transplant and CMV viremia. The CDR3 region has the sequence CASSQETSGSRDTQYF. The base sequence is TGTGCCAGCAGCCAGGAGACTAGCGGGAGTAGAGATACGCAGTATTTT.